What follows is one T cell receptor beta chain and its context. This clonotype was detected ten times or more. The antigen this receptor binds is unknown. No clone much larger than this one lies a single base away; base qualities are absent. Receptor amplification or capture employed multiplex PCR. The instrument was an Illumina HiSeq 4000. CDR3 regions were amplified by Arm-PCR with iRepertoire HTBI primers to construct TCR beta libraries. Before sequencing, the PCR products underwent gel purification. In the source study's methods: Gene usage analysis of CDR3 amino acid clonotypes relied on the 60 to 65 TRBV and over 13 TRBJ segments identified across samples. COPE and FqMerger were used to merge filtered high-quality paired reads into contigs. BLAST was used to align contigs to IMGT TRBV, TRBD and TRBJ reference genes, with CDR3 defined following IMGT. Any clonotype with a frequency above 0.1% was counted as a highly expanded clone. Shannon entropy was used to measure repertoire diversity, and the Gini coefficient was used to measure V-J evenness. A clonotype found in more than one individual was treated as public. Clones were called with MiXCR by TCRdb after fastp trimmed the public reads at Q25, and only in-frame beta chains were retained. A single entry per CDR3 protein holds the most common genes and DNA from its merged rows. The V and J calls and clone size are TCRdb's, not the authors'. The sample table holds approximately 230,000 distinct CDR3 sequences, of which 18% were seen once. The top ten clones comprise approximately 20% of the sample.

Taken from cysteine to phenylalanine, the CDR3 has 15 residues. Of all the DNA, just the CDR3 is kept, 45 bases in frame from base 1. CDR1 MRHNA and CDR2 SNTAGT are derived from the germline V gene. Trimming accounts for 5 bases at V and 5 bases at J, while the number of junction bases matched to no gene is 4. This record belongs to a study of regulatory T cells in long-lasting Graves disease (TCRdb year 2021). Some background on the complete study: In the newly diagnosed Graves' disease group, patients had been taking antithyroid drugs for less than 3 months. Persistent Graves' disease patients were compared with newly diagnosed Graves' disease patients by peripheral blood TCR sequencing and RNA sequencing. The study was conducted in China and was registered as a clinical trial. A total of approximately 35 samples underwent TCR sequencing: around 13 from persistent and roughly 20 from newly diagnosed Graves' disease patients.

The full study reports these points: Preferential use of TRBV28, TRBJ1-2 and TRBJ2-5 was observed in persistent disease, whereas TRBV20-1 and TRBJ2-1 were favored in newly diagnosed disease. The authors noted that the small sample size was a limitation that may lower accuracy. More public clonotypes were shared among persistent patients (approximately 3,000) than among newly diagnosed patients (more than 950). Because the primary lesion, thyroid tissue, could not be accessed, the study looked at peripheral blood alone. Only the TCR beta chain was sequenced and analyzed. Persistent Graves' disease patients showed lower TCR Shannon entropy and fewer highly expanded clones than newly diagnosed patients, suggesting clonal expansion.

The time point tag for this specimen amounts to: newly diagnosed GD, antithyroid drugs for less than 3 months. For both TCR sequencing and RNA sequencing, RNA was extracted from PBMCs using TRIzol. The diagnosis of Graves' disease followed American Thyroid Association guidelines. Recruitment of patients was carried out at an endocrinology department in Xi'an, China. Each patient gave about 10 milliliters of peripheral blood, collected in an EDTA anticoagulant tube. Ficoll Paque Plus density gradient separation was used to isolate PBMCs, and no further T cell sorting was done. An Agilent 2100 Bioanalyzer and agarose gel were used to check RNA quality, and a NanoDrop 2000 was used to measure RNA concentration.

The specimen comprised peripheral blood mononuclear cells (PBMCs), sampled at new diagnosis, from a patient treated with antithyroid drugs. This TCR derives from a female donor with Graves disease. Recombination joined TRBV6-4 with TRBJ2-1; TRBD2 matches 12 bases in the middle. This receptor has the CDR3 CASSLGLAGHNEQFF. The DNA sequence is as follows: TGTGCCAGCAGTCTAGGACTAGCGGGGCACAATGAGCAGTTCTTC.